Listed below are T cell receptor beta chains from one sample, sequenced in a study of spatial heterogeneity in lung cancer. A single record per CDR3 protein comes from TCRdb applying MiXCR to the 5' RACE reads. The table includes about 86,000 distinct CDR3 sequences, roughly 12% detected once. The material sequenced was PBMCs, taken at surgery. These receptors were collected from a male donor with early-stage non-small cell lung cancer. Each CDR3 is given with its conserved first and last residue. The order of the fields is J gene, V gene, clone size, D gene, CDR3 protein, CDR3 DNA. D genes are given only for firm matches. Not every row has a clone size; where given, it reads once, few, many or a size class.

TRBJ2-1 TRBV7-9 few TRBD1 CASSLGQGTYNEQFF TGTGCCAGCAGCCTCGGACAGGGTACCTACAATGAGCAGTTCTTC
TRBJ2-1 TRBV18 NA NA CASSATDEQFF TGTGCCAGCTCAGCGACAGATGAGCAGTTCTTC
TRBJ2-1 TRBV7-3 many TRBD2 CASSFSGNENEQFF TGTGCCAGCAGCTTTAGCGGGAATGAGAATGAGCAGTTCTTC
TRBJ1-1 TRBV5-1 many TRBD1 CASSTQGDTEAFF TGCGCCAGCAGCACCCAGGGGGACACTGAAGCTTTCTTT
TRBJ2-3 TRBV20-1 few NA CSARATGPSTDTQYF TGCAGTGCTAGAGCCACAGGACCTAGCACAGATACGCAGTATTTT
TRBJ2-3 TRBV12-3/TRBV12-4 many NA CASSPAGELGTDTQYF TGTGCCAGCAGTCCCGCCGGGGAGCTCGGCACAGATACGCAGTATTTT
TRBJ1-5 TRBV12-3/TRBV12-4 few NA CASSLSSANQPQHF TGTGCCAGCAGTTTATCAAGCGCTAATCAGCCCCAGCATTTT
TRBJ1-2 TRBV5-1 NA TRBD1 CASSSGQGDGYTF TGCGCCAGCAGCTCCGGACAGGGTGATGGCTACACCTTC
TRBJ1-5 TRBV2 NA NA CASSARDDQPQHF TGTGCCAGCAGTGCTCGGGACGATCAGCCCCAGCATTTT
TRBJ2-3 TRBV15 NA TRBD2 CATSRFSGGGTDTQYF TGTGCCACCAGCAGATTTAGCGGGGGGGGAACAGATACGCAGTATTTT
TRBJ2-7 TRBV10-3 NA NA CAIKAGLDVAEQYF TGTGCCATCAAGGCGGGACTGGACGTAGCCGAGCAGTACTTC
TRBJ2-7 TRBV12-3/TRBV12-4 NA TRBD2 CASSPRVAGSSYEQYF TGTGCCAGCAGTCCCCGGGTAGCGGGGAGCTCCTACGAGCAGTACTTC
TRBJ1-5 TRBV29-1 many NA CSVATAPNQPQHF TGCAGCGTTGCGACAGCCCCCAATCAGCCCCAGCATTTT
TRBJ1-2 TRBV6-5 NA NA CASSPDRANYGYTF TGTGCCAGCAGCCCTGACAGAGCTAACTATGGCTACACCTTC
TRBJ2-2 TRBV18 NA NA CASSPWDKLNTGELFF TGTGCCAGCTCACCATGGGACAAACTGAACACCGGGGAGCTGTTTTTT
TRBJ2-2 TRBV29-1 NA NA CSVLSGGPGELFF TGCAGCGTTCTTTCCGGAGGTCCCGGGGAGCTGTTTTTT
TRBJ2-3 TRBV29-1 few NA CSGDQGGDTQYF TGCAGCGGGGACCAGGGAGGAGATACGCAGTATTTT
TRBJ2-2 TRBV12-3/TRBV12-4 few TRBD2 CASRRTSGSTGELFF TGTGCCAGCAGAAGGACTAGCGGGAGTACCGGGGAGCTGTTTTTT
TRBJ2-5 TRBV19 few NA CASSKNRGRGDQETQYF TGTGCCAGTAGTAAGAACAGGGGTAGGGGGGATCAAGAGACCCAGTACTTC
TRBJ2-1 TRBV5-1 many TRBD2 CASSFGLAGGNEQFF TGCGCCAGCAGCTTCGGACTAGCGGGAGGTAATGAGCAGTTCTTC
TRBJ1-1 TRBV7-3 many TRBD1 CASSLGTGTEAFF TGTGCCAGCAGCTTAGGGACAGGGACTGAAGCTTTCTTT
TRBJ2-7 TRBV29-1 NA TRBD2 CSVGLADYEQYF TGCAGCGTTGGTCTAGCGGACTACGAGCAGTACTTC
TRBJ1-4 TRBV5-1 NA NA CATRVSVNEKLFF TGCGCCACCAGGGTATCAGTCAATGAAAAACTGTTTTTT
TRBJ1-2 TRBV20-1 many TRBD1 CSASSTGQEDRYGYTF TGCAGTGCTTCTTCGACAGGGCAAGAAGATCGCTATGGCTACACCTTC
TRBJ2-4 TRBV19 NA TRBD1 CATSTLSQKTGPKNIQYF TGTGCCACCTCGACATTGTCTCAAAAGACAGGGCCCAAAAACATTCAGTACTTC
TRBJ2-2 TRBV5-1 many NA CASRAQGEITGELFF TGCGCCAGCAGGGCGCAAGGGGAGATCACCGGGGAGCTGTTTTTT
TRBJ2-5 TRBV5-1 few TRBD1 CASSLAGGTRETQYF TGCGCCAGCAGCTTGGCAGGGGGCACGCGAGAGACCCAGTACTTC
TRBJ2-3 TRBV29-1 few TRBD1 CSVERTGGSLPDTQYF TGCAGCGTTGAAAGGACAGGGGGTTCCCTCCCAGATACGCAGTATTTT
TRBJ2-1 TRBV19 NA NA CASRVFGGSYNEQFF TGTGCCAGTAGGGTTTTTGGGGGCTCCTACAATGAGCAGTTCTTC
TRBJ1-5 TRBV3-1 NA NA CASSQDIGRNQPQHF TGTGCCAGCAGCCAAGACATCGGCAGAAATCAGCCCCAGCATTTT